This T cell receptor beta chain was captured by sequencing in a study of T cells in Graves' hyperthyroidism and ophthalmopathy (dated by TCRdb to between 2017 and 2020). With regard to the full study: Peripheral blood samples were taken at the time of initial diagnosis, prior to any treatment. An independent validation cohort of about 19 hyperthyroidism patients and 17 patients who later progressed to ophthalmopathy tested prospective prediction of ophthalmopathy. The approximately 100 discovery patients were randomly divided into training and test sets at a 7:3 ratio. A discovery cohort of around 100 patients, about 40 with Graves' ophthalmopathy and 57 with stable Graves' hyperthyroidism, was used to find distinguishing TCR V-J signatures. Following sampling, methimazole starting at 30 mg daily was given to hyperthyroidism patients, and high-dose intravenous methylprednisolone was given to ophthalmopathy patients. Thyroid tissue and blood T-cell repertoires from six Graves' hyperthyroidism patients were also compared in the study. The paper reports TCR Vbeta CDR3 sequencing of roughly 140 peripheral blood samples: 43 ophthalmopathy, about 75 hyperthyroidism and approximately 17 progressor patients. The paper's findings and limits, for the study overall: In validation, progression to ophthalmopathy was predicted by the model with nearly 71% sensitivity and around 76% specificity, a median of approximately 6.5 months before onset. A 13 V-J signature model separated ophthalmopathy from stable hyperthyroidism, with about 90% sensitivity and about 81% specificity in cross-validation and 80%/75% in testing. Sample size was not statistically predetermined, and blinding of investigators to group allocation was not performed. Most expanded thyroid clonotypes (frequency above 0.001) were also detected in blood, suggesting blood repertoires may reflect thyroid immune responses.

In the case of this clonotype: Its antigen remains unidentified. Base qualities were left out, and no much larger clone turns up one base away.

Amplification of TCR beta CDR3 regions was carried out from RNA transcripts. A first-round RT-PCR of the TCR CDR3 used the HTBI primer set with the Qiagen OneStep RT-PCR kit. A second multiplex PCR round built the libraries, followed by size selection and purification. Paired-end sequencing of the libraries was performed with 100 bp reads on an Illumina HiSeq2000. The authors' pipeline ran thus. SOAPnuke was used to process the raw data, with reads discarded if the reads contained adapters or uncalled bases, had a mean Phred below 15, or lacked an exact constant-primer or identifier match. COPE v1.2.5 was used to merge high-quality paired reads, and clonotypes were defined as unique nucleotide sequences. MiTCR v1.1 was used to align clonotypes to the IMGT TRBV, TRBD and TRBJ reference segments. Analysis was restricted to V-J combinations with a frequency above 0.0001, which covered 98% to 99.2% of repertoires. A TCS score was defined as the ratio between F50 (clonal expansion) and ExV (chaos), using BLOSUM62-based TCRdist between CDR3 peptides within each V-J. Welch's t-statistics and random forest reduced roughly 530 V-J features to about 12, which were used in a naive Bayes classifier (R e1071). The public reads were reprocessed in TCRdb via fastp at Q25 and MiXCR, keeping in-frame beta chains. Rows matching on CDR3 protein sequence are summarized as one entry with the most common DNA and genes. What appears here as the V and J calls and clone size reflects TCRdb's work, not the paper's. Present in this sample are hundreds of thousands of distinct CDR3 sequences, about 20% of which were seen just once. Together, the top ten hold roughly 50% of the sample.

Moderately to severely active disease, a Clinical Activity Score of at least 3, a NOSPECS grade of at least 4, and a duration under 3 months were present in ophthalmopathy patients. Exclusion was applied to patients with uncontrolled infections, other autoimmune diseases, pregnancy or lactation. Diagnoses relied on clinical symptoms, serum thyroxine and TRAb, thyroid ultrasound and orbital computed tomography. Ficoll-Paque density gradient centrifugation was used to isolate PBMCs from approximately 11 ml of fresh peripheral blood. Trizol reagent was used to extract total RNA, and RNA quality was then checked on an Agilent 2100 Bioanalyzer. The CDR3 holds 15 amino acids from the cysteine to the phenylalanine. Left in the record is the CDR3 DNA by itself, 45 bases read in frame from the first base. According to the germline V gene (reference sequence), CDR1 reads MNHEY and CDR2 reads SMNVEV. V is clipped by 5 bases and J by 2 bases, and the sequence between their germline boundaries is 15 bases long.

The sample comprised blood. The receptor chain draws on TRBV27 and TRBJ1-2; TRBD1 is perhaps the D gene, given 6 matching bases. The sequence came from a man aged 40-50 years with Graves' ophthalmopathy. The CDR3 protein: CASSLTGFSNYGYTF. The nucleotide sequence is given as TGTGCCAGCAGTCTTACAGGGTTTTCAAACTATGGCTACACCTTC.